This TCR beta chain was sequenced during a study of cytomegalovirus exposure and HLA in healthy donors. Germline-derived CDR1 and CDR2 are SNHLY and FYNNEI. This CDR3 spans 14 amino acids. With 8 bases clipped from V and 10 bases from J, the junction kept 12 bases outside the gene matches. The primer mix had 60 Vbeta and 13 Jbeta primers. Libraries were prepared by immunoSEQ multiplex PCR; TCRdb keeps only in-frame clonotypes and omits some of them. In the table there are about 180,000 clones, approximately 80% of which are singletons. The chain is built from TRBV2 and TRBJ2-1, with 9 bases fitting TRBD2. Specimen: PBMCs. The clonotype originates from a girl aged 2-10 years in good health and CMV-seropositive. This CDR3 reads CASLGSGSTREQFF. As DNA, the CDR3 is TGTGCCAGCCTTGGTAGCGGGAGTACCCGGGAGCAGTTCTTC.